A single sample is the source of the 8 T cell receptor beta chains below, sequenced in a study of shared clonotypes between healthy human individuals. The naive CD8 subset, CD45RO-negative cells positively selected for CCR7, excluded terminally differentiated effector memory CD45RA+ cells. Repertoires were generated with immunoSEQ multiplex PCR, while TCRdb's copy carries only in-frame clones and drops some. The sample lists 650,000 to 800,000 clones; around 90% were seen once. Source material: naive CD8+ T cells sorted from blood. The source of these receptors is a man aged 25-45 years in good health.

This chain joins TRBV11-2 and TRBJ2-3; TRBD2 matches at 10 bases. Losses at the gene ends were 4 bases for V and 4 bases for J; bases not matched to a gene: 5. Germline CDR1 reads SGHAT; CDR2 reads FQNNGV. The CDR3 loop spans 15 amino acids. CDR3 DNA sequence: TGTGCCAGCAGCTCTAGCGGGAGTTCTGCAGATACGCAGTATTTT. Its translation: CASSSSGSSADTQYF.

The V call is TRBV28, the J call TRBJ2-7, with 9 bases matching TRBD2. The junction had 6 bases not matched to a gene; V was cut back by 4 bases and J by 2 bases. CDR1 and CDR2 from the germline V gene are MDHEN and SYDVKM. The CDR3 loop spans 15 amino acids. CDR3 residues: CASSYGASGAYEQYF. Here the CDR3 DNA reads TGTGCCAGCAGTTACGGGGCTAGCGGGGCCTACGAGCAGTACTTC.

The V and J genes are TRBV27 and TRBJ2-7, with D uncertain. The CDR3 totals 14 residues. V shed 2 bases and J shed 3 bases, with 11 bases lying between them. CDR1 MNHEY and CDR2 SMNVEV come from the germline V gene (reference sequence). As DNA, the CDR3 is TGTGCCAGCAGTTTAATGGCCCGAGGCTACGAGCAGTACTTC. Protein product: CASSLMARGYEQYF.

The chain links TRBV1 to TRBJ2-7; TRBD1 is the table's D call, not checked against the DNA. TRBV1 is assigned pseudogene status. This CDR3 has 14 amino acids. CDR3 sequence reads: CTSLTGDRGYEQYF. The CDR3 DNA is TGCACCAGCCTAACAGGGGACAGGGGCTACGAGCAGTACTTC.

The CDR3 is CSLRGRETQYF. The CDR3 DNA follows: TGCAGCCTGAGGGGGCGCGAGACCCAGTACTTC. V is TRBV29-1 and J is TRBJ2-5, with TRBD1 matching 7 bases. The CDR3 extends over 11 amino acids. The germline CDR1 and CDR2 sequences are SQVTM and ANQGSEA. Germline trimming cut 8 bases from V and 5 bases from J; bases unmatched to any gene: 5.

The chain joins TRBV29-1 to TRBJ2-2; D unclear. V was clipped by 6 bases and J by 2 bases, with 10 bases between them. The CDR3 has 13 residues. The germline V gene encodes CDR1 SQVTM and CDR2 ANQGSEA. CDR3 protein: CSVGLGNTGELFF. CDR3 in DNA: TGCAGCGTGGGTCTGGGTAACACCGGGGAGCTGTTTTTT.

In its sample, this clone was seen a few times. The rearrangement uses TRBV11-2 and TRBJ2-7; D might be TRBD1 (5 bases). This CDR3 has 15 residues. Germline CDR1 reads SGHAT; CDR2 reads FQNNGV. V gave up 5 bases and J gave up 0 bases, with 14 bases separating them. CDR3 residues: CASSPWQGPSYEQYF. In nucleotides, the CDR3 is TGTGCCAGCAGCCCGTGGCAGGGTCCCTCCTACGAGCAGTACTTC.

This clone was seen only once. The rearrangement joins TRBV21-1 to TRBJ2-7. TRBV21-1 is reported as a pseudogene. This CDR3 spans 21 amino acids. CDR3 sequence reads: CARYGVTPPLGTRGLSYEQYF. The CDR3 DNA reads as TGTGCCAGATATGGGGTTACCCCCCCACTGGGGACAAGGGGACTTTCCTACGAGCAGTACTTC.